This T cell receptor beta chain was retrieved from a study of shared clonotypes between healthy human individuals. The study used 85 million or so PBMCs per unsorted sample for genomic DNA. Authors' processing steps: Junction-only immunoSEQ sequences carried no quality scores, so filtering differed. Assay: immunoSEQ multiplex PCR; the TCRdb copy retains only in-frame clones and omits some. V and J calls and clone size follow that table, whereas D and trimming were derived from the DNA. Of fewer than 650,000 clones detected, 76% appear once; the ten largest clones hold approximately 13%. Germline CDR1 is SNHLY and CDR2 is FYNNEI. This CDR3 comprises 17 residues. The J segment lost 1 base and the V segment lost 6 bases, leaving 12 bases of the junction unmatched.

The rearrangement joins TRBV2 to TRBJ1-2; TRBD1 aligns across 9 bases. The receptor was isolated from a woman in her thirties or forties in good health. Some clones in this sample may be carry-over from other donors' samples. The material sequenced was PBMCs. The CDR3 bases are TGTGCCAGCAGGGGGGGGACAGGGCACGACGGTAACTATGGCTACACCTTC. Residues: CASRGGTGHDGNYGYTF.